This T cell receptor beta chain is from a study of graft-versus-host responses after intestinal transplantation. Study information: Multivisceral, liver-intestinal, or isolated intestinal transplants were received by the recipients. Recipients were all induced with anti-thymocyte globulin, then given tacrolimus and steroids for around three years. Whole-study findings and limits: HvG clone declines early post-transplant were associated with peak circulating GvH levels. Among recipient marrow samples, GvH clones were found; some appeared first in ileum or blood.

V lost 5 bases, J lost 2 bases, and 11 bases lay in between. This CDR3 region has 14 residues. Germline lookup yields CDR1 MNHNY and CDR2 SVGAGI (reference sequence). The table came from immunoSEQ multiplex PCR; TCRdb's copy has only in-frame clones and leaves some out. The data hold 90,000 to 130,000 clones, with 85% to 95% observed a single time. This clone was counted once. Its antigen is not identified. The chain recombines TRBV6-6 with TRBJ2-3; D gene unclear. The sequence was obtained from a human donor who was the organ donor for an intestinal transplant. The specimen was unstimulated CD8+ T cells sorted from spleen or lymph node cells, collected before transplant. The CDR3 loop reads CASSPDLVTDTQYF. The CDR3 DNA follows: TGTGCCAGCAGTCCGGACCTGGTCACAGATACGCAGTATTTT.